These 15 T cell receptor beta chains originate from one sample sequenced in a study of blood T cell repertoires in COVID-19. Data came from immunoSEQ multiplex PCR; TCRdb stores just in-frame clones and leaves some out. Of approximately 170,000 clones in the sample, about nine tenths were seen once. The specimen was PBMCs or T cells enriched from blood (not recorded which). The receptors come from a woman aged 18-29 years who had recovered from COVID-19.

The V and J genes are TRBV28 and TRBJ1-4; D gene uncertain. The CDR3 loop spans 16 amino acids. Per germline, CDR1 MDHEN and CDR2 SYDVKM. The V end was cut by 2 bases, the J end by 3 bases, with 13 bases between. The CDR3 DNA reads TGTGCCAGCAGTTTAACATGGGCGCGGGCTAATGAAAAACTGTTTTTT. Protein sequence: CASSLTWARANEKLFF.

The chain links TRBV7-6 to TRBJ2-5; D not resolved. CDR3 length: 13 residues. V was trimmed by 1 base and J by 9 bases, leaving 12 bases between them. The germline gives CDR1 SGHVS, CDR2 FNYEAQ. The CDR3 spells CASSLGGSTAQYF. CDR3 bases: TGTGCCAGCAGCTTAGGCGGCTCCACGGCCCAGTACTTC.

This rearrangement joins TRBV19 to TRBJ2-7; 11 bases map to TRBD2. V shed 7 bases and J 2 bases; nucleotides not matched to a gene: 7. From germline, CDR1 is LNHDA and CDR2 SQIVND (reference sequence). The CDR3 has 15 residues. The CDR3 loop reads CASKSGTSGPYEQYF. For the CDR3, the DNA is TGTGCCAGTAAGTCCGGGACTAGCGGACCCTACGAGCAGTACTTC.

The chain combines TRBV2 with TRBJ2-7, with 12 bases aligning to TRBD2. V shed 6 bases, J shed 3 bases, and the junction held 30 bases outside the gene matches. The CDR3 totals 23 residues. Looked up from germline, CDR1 is SNHLY and CDR2 is FYNNEI. DNA of the CDR3: TGTGCCAGCAGGCGAGCTCCCCCGGGCCCGGCCGCGACTAGCGGGAGAAAGGGCTACGAGCAGTACTTC. This sequence encodes CASRRAPPGPAATSGRKGYEQYF.

J is TRBJ1-4 and V is TRBV6-5, with D tentatively TRBD1 (6 bases). Trimming stripped 4 bases from V and 5 bases from J, with 14 bases between. CDR3 length: 15 residues. From germline, CDR1 is MNHEY and CDR2 SVGAGI. Here the CDR3 reads CASSFRTEGNEKLFF. For the CDR3, the DNA is TGTGCCAGCAGTTTCAGGACAGAGGGCAATGAAAAACTGTTTTTT.

The rearrangement joins TRBV21-1 to TRBJ2-7; the D call TRBD2 from the table was never checked on the DNA. TRBV21-1 is a documented pseudogene. The CDR3 extends over 23 amino acids. The CDR3 region has the DNA TGTGCCAGCAGCAAACGGCCCAGTCGGGTCCCCGGGACTAGCGGGTTGAGCTCCTACGAGCAGTACTTC. This sequence encodes CASSKRPSRVPGTSGLSSYEQYF.

This chain links TRBV6-2 or TRBV6-3 with TRBJ2-3; 8 bases fit TRBD2. Germline V gene data show CDR1 as MNHEY and CDR2 as SVGEGT. Trimming at V came to 5 bases and at J to 5 bases, leaving 9 bases not matched to a gene. This CDR3 is 15 amino acids long. The CDR3 nucleotides are TGTGCCAGCAGTCCCACAGCGGGAGTTGGAGATACGCAGTATTTT. Translated: CASSPTAGVGDTQYF.

The CDR3 DNA follows: TGTGCCAGCAGCGCCCTGACTAGCGGGAGTATCGACGAGCAGTACTTC. Protein sequence: CASSALTSGSIDEQYF. The rearrangement links TRBV9 to TRBJ2-7; 12 nucleotides line up with TRBD2. The CDR3 totals 16 residues. With V trimmed by 3 bases and J by 5 bases, 9 bases remained unmatched. Germline assignment: CDR1 SGDLS and CDR2 YYNGEE. Full variable domain (missing parts from reference TRBV9 and TRBJ2-7): DSGVTQTPKHLITATGQRVTLRCSPRSGDLSVYWYQQSLDQGLQFLIQYYNGEERAKGNILERFSAQQFPDLHSELNLSSLELGDSALYFCASSALTSGSIDEQYFGPGTRLTVT.

This sequence joins TRBV5-1 and TRBJ2-3; D is uncertain. Trimming took 2 bases from V and 0 from J, leaving 4 bases between them. CDR3 length equals 13 residues. The germline V gene has CDR1 SGHRS and CDR2 YFSETQ. CDR3 sequence (DNA): TGCGCCAGCAGCTTATCTAGCACAGATACGCAGTATTTT. Residues: CASSLSSTDTQYF.

This clone has just a few counts. The chain joins TRBV5-8 to TRBJ1-5, with no clear D. The CDR3 has 13 amino acids. Trimming left V 4 bases short and J 7 bases short, with 12 bases between. The germline V gene has CDR1 SGHTS and CDR2 YDEGEE. CDR3 residues: CASSLVTYQPQHF. CDR3 coding DNA: TGTGCCAGCAGCCTAGTCACGTACCAGCCCCAGCATTTT.

The chain has TRBV9 and TRBJ2-7; D is possibly TRBD2 (6 bases). Trimming pared 0 bases from V and 7 bases from J, leaving 14 bases between. This CDR3 region has 14 residues. Germline loops: CDR1 SGDLS, CDR2 YYNGEE. CDR3 DNA sequence: TGTGCCAGCAGCGTAGTCCCTAGCGCTAGGGAGCAGTACTTC. Its translation: CASSVVPSAREQYF.

This clone has just one count. This chain links TRBV6-6 with TRBJ2-5; 7 nucleotides agree with TRBD1. The CDR3 loop spans 15 amino acids. CDR1 and CDR2 (germline): MNHNY, SVGAGI (reference sequence). With 6 bases clipped from V and 4 bases from J, the junction kept 11 bases outside the gene matches. CDR3 sequence: CASSPLDRTGETQYF. The CDR3 coding sequence is TGTGCCAGCAGCCCTTTAGACAGGACAGGAGAGACCCAGTACTTC.

This clone has a single count. This sequence joins TRBV6-4 and TRBJ2-2, with 8 nucleotides matching TRBD1. Germline CDR1 is MRHNA and CDR2 is SNTAGT. The CDR3 runs 16 residues. V lost 2 bases and J lost 1; bases outside the gene matches: 3. The CDR3 is CASSDGTGGNTGELFF. CDR3 in DNA: TGTGCCAGCAGTGACGGTACAGGGGGGAACACCGGGGAGCTGTTTTTT.

V and J are TRBV5-1 and TRBJ2-3; D may be TRBD2 (6 bases). The germline V and J ends were trimmed by 3 bases and 3 bases, with 8 bases remaining between them. CDR1 is SGHRS, CDR2 YFSETQ, per germline. The CDR3 has 13 residues. The CDR3 DNA follows: TGCGCCAGCAGCTCCGGGACTACAGATACGCAGTATTTT. Its protein product is CASSSGTTDTQYF.

The chain employs TRBV20-1 and TRBJ2-3; D is unresolved. From germline, CDR1 is DFQATT and CDR2 SNEGSKA (reference sequence). This CDR3 region has 8 residues. With 8 bases removed from V and 11 bases from J, the gap between germline ends came to 8 bases. The CDR3 sequence is CSPPKQYF. CDR3 DNA sequence: TGCAGTCCCCCCAAGCAGTATTTT.